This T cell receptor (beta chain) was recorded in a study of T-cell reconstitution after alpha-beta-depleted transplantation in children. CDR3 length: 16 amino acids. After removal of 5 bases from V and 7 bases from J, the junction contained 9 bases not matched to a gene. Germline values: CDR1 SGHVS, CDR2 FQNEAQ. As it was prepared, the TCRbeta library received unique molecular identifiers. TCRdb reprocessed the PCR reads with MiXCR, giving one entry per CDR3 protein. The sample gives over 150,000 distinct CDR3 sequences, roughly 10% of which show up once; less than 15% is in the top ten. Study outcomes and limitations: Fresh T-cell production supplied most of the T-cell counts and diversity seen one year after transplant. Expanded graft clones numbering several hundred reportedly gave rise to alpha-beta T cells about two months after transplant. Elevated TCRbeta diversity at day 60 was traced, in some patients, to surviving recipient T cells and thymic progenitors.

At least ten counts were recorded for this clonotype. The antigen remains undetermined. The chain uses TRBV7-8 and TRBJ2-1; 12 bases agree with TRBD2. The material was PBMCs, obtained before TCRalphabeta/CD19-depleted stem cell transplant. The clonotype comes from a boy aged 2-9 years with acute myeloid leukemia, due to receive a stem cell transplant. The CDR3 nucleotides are TGTGCCAGCAGCCTGAGACTAGCGGGAGCGGAAAATGAGCAGTTCTTC. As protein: CASSLRLAGAENEQFF.